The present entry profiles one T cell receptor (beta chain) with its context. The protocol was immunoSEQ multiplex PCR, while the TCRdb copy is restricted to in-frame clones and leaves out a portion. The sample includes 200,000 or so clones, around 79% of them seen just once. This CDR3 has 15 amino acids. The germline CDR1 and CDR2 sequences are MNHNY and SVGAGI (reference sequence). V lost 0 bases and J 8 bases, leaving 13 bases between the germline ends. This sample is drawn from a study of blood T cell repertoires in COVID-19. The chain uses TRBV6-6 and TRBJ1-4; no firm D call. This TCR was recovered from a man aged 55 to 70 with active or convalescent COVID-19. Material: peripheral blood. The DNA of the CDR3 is TGTGCCAGCAGTTACTCCCAGCTGGCGGGGGAAAAACTGTTTTTT. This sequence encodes CASSYSQLAGEKLFF.